The 21 T cell receptor beta chains below were found in one sample sequenced in a study of OX40 agonist ivuxolimab in advanced cancers. Data came from immunoSEQ multiplex PCR; TCRdb stores just in-frame clones and leaves some out. Here the sample spans around 71,000 clones, just under 80% being singletons. Sequences were derived from CD4+ or CD8+ T cells sorted from blood, sampled in a trial of the OX40 agonist ivuxolimab. All receptors derive from an adult with an advanced solid tumor such as melanoma, head and neck, liver or kidney cancer.

The chain employs TRBV13 and TRBJ2-3, with D hard to call. V was pared by 6 bases and J by 6 bases, with 13 bases between. Per germline, CDR1 PRHDT and CDR2 FYEKMQ (reference sequence). The CDR3 is 13 residues long. This chain's CDR3 is CASRQRGADTQYF. The CDR3 DNA reads as TGTGCCAGCAGGCAACGAGGAGCCGATACGCAGTATTTT.

A few counts support this clone. This sequence joins TRBV19 and TRBJ2-3; possibly TRBD2 for D (6 bases). Germline CDR1 reads LNHDA; CDR2 reads SQIVND (reference sequence). The germline V and J ends were trimmed by 1 base and 3 bases, with 14 bases remaining between them. The CDR3 totals 16 residues. CDR3 in DNA: TGTGCCAGTAGTATAGGGGCGGGAAGGGGAACAGATACGCAGTATTTT. It codes for CASSIGAGRGTDTQYF.

The chain joins TRBV7-6 to TRBJ2-7, with D perhaps matching TRBD1 or TRBD2 (7 bases each). This CDR3 is 14 amino acids long. Trimming took 4 bases from V and 4 from J, leaving 14 bases between them. Germline V gene lookup returns CDR1 SGHVS and CDR2 FNYEAQ. The CDR3 loop reads CASSSQGGGYEQYF. The CDR3 DNA is TGTGCCAGCAGCTCCCAGGGGGGAGGGTACGAGCAGTACTTC.

The chain combines TRBV5-8 with TRBJ1-5; no clear D. This CDR3 contains 15 residues. Trimming pared 0 bases from V and 4 bases from J, leaving 11 bases between. Germline V gene lookup returns CDR1 SGHTS and CDR2 YDEGEE. The CDR3 region is CASSLGGRMNQPQHF. The CDR3 nucleotides read TGTGCCAGCAGCTTGGGGGGAAGGATGAATCAGCCCCAGCATTTT.

V is TRBV5-1 and J is TRBJ2-3, with D unclear. V was cut by 4 bases and J by 3 bases, with 12 bases left in between. The CDR3 is made up of 14 amino acids. The germline V gene has CDR1 SGHRS and CDR2 YFSETQ. This CDR3 reads CASSPNLQTDTQYF. Written as DNA, the CDR3 is TGCGCCAGCAGCCCGAACCTTCAAACAGATACGCAGTATTTT.

The chain employs TRBV28 and TRBJ1-5, with 7 bases lining up with TRBD1. J lost 7 bases, V lost 3 bases, and 9 bases had no gene match. From germline, CDR1 is MDHEN and CDR2 SYDVKM. The CDR3 length is 15 residues. The CDR3 DNA sequence: TGTGCCAGCAGTTTCTACAGGGGTACTTTGCAGCCCCAGCATTTT. Translated, it gives CASSFYRGTLQPQHF.

This clone has a single count. The chain carries TRBV5-1 and TRBJ2-7, with a weak D call TRBD1 (5 bases). This CDR3 is 13 amino acids long. V gave up 1 base and J gave up 2 bases, with 7 bases separating them. CDR1 and CDR2 (germline): SGHRS, YFSETQ. CDR3 region: CASSLRQPYEQYF. DNA for the CDR3: TGCGCCAGCAGCTTGAGACAGCCCTACGAGCAGTACTTC.

The chain joins TRBV19 to TRBJ1-1; perhaps TRBD1 as D (5 bases). Per the germline V gene, CDR1 is LNHDA and CDR2 is SQIVND (reference sequence). Trimming pared 3 bases from V and 7 bases from J, leaving 15 bases between. This CDR3 contains 14 residues. The CDR3 DNA sequence: TGTGCCAGTAGTATTGGGCAGGGCACCTATGAAGCTTTCTTT. Translated: CASSIGQGTYEAFF. Complete variable domain (other parts from reference TRBV19 and TRBJ1-1): DGGITQSPKYLFRKEGQNVTLSCEQNLNHDAMYWYRQDPGQGLRLIYYSQIVNDFQKGDIAEGYSVSREKKESFPLTVTSAQKNPTAFYLCASSIGQGTYEAFFGQGTRLTVV.

The chain recombines TRBV5-4 with TRBJ1-1; D is undetermined. Germline lookup yields CDR1 SGHNT and CDR2 YYREEE (reference sequence). The length of the CDR3 is 15 residues. Trimming shortened V by 0 bases and J by 4 bases, and 13 bases separated the two germline ends. The CDR3 protein is CASSLVGQGSTEAFF. DNA for the CDR3: TGTGCCAGCAGCTTGGTAGGCCAAGGGAGCACTGAAGCTTTCTTT.

The V call is TRBV18, the J call TRBJ2-2; 7 positions match TRBD1. Germline V lookup: CDR1 KGHSH, CDR2 LQKENI. The CDR3 length is 16 residues. Trimming cost V 3 bases and J 1 base; bases outside gene matches: 5. For the CDR3, the DNA is TGTGCCAGCTCACCGGCGGACAGGAAGAACACCGGGGAGCTGTTTTTT. It translates to CASSPADRKNTGELFF. Full variable domain (outside the CDR3, taken from reference TRBV18 and TRBJ2-2): NAGVMQNPRHLVRRRGQEARLRCSPMKGHSHVYWYRQLPEEGLKFMVYLQKENIIDESGMPKERFSAEFPKEGPSILRIQQVVRGDSAAYFCASSPADRKNTGELFFGEGSRLTVL.

The table lists this clone with a few counts. The rearrangement joins TRBV27 to TRBJ1-1; D is uncertain. The V end lost 0 bases, the J end lost 9 bases, and 11 bases lay between the germline ends. Looked up from germline, CDR1 is MNHEY and CDR2 is SMNVEV (reference sequence). CDR3 length: 13 amino acids. The CDR3 region is CASSLSLRLQAFF. DNA for the CDR3: TGTGCCAGCAGTTTATCTCTTCGTCTTCAAGCTTTCTTT.

The CDR3, as DNA: TGTGCCAGTAGTATTGAGGGGCGGCCCCAGCATTTT. Protein product: CASSIEGRPQHF. V usage is TRBV19 and J usage is TRBJ1-5, with D possibly being TRBD1 (5 bases). CDR1 is LNHDA, CDR2 SQIVND, per germline (reference sequence). The CDR3 spans 12 residues. Between the trimmed V and J ends, which lost 3 bases and 9 bases, there was a span of 9 bases.

This chain connects TRBV4-1 to TRBJ2-1; D not certain. The CDR3 is 14 amino acids. The germline V and J ends were trimmed by 0 bases and 9 bases, with 12 bases remaining between them. CDR1 and CDR2 (germline): MGHRA, YSYEKL. CDR3 coding DNA: TGCGCCAGCAGCCAAGATAGGACCTTCAGTGAGCAGTTCTTC. This encodes CASSQDRTFSEQFF.

The chain couples TRBV5-1 to TRBJ1-1; no clear D. The V gene's germline CDR1 is SGHRS and CDR2 YFSETQ. CDR3 length: 14 residues. V was cut by 0 bases and J by 1 base, with 7 bases left in between. As DNA, the CDR3 is TGCGCCAGCAGCTTGGGGCAGCAGAACACTGAAGCTTTCTTT. It specifies CASSLGQQNTEAFF. Filled out from reference TRBV5-1 and TRBJ1-1, the complete variable domain reads KAGVTQTPRYLIKTRGQQVTLSCSPISGHRSVSWYQQTPGQGLQFLFEYFSETQRNKGNFPGRFSGRQFSNSRSEMNVSTLELGDSALYLCASSLGQQNTEAFFGQGTRLTVV.

This rearrangement joins TRBV7-2 to TRBJ2-3; TRBD2 matches 8 bases. V shed 6 bases and J 4 bases; nucleotides not matched to a gene: 6. This CDR3 spans 14 amino acids. CDR1 and CDR2 (germline): SGHTA, FQGNSA. CDR3 loop: CASSLSGTADTQYF. CDR3 coding DNA: TGTGCCAGCAGTCTTAGCGGGACGGCAGATACGCAGTATTTT.

CDR3 sequence reads: CASSPRRGSGNTIYF. In DNA form, the CDR3 reads TGTGCCAGCAGCCCACGTCGGGGCTCTGGAAACACCATATATTTT. The V call is TRBV11-2, the J call TRBJ1-3; D is ambiguous. V gave up 5 bases and J gave up 0 bases, with 11 bases separating them. The CDR3 is 15 residues long. Per the germline V gene, CDR1 is SGHAT and CDR2 is FQNNGV. Supplemented by reference TRBV11-2 and TRBJ1-3, the full variable domain reads EAGVAQSPRYKIIEKRQSVAFWCNPISGHATLYWYQQILGQGPKLLIQFQNNGVVDDSQLPKDRFSAERLKGVDSTLKIQPAKLEDSAVYLCASSPRRGSGNTIYFGEGSWLTVV.

This rearrangement joins TRBV7-3 to TRBJ1-4; D is ambiguous. The CDR3 runs 16 residues. CDR1 is SGHTA and CDR2 is FQGTGA in the germline V gene. With 3 bases removed from V and 2 bases from J, the gap between germline ends came to 13 bases. The CDR3 nucleotides are TGTGCCAGCAGCTTGTCGGTACGAACGACTAATGAAAAACTGTTTTTT. Its translation: CASSLSVRTTNEKLFF.

This sequence joins TRBV25-1 and TRBJ2-1; 9 bases are shared with TRBD2. Per germline, CDR1 MGHDK and CDR2 SYGVNS. V trimming: 3 bases; J trimming: 8 bases; junction bases outside the gene matches: 11. The CDR3 is 16 residues long. In DNA, the CDR3 is TGTGCCAGCAGTGAGACACTAGCGGGCCTTTACCATGAGCAGTTCTTC. Its protein product is CASSETLAGLYHEQFF.

This chain joins TRBV11-2 and TRBJ1-6; D possibly corresponds to TRBD1 (6 bases). V lost 5 bases and J 6 bases, leaving 20 bases between the germline ends. The CDR3 is made up of 17 amino acids. Germline CDR1 and CDR2: SGHAT and FQNNGV. The CDR3 sequence: CASSAAGEYYSNSPLHF. The CDR3 DNA sequence: TGTGCCAGCAGCGCCGCAGGGGAGTACTATAGTAATTCACCCCTCCACTTT.

The chain uses TRBV7-2 and TRBJ1-1; the D is unclear. Looked up from germline, CDR1 is SGHTA and CDR2 is FQGNSA. The V gene lost 5 bases and the J gene lost 8 bases, with 12 bases spanning the gap. The CDR3 consists of 12 residues. Here the CDR3 reads CASSQTPAEAFF. Written as DNA, the CDR3 is TGTGCCAGCAGCCAGACCCCAGCGGAAGCTTTCTTT.

The chain couples TRBV2 to TRBJ1-1; 9 bases fit TRBD1. Germline CDR1 reads SNHLY; CDR2 reads FYNNEI. This CDR3 has 17 residues. The V and J ends lost 4 bases and 0 bases, in that order; junction bases with no gene match: 9. CDR3 sequence: CASSAPRTGALNTEAFF. Written as DNA, the CDR3 is TGTGCCAGCAGTGCTCCCCGGACAGGGGCCTTGAACACTGAAGCTTTCTTT. The whole variable domain, remainder taken from reference TRBV2 and TRBJ1-1, is EPEVTQTPSHQVTQMGQEVILRCVPISNHLYFYWYRQILGQKVEFLVSFYNNEISEKSEIFDDQFSVERPDGSNFTLKIRSTKLEDSAMYFCASSAPRTGALNTEAFFGQGTRLTVV.